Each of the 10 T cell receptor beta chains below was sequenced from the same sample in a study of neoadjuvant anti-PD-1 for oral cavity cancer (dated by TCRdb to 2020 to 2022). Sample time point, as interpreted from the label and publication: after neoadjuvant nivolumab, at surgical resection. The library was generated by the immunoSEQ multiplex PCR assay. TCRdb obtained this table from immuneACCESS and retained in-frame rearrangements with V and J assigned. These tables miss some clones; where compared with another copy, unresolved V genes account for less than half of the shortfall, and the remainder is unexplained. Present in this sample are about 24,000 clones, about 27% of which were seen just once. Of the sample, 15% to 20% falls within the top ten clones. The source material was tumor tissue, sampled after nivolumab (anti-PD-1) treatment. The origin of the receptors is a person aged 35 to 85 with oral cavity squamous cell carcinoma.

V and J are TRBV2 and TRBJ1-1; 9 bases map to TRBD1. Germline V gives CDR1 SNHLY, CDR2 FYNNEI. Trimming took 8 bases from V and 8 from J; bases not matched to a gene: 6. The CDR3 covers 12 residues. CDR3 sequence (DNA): TGTGCCAGCCTTGGGACAGGGAGAGAAGCTTTCTTT. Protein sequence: CASLGTGREAFF. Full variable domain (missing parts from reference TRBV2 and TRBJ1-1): EPEVTQTPSHQVTQMGQEVILRCVPISNHLYFYWYRQILGQKVEFLVSFYNNEISEKSEIFDDQFSVERPDGSNFTLKIRSTKLEDSAMYFCASLGTGREAFFGQGTRLTVV.

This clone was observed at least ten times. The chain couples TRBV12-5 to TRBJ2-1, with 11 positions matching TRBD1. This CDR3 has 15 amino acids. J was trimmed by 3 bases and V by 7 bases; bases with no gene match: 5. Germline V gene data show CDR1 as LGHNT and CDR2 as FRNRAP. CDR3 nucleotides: TGTGCTAGTGCCGGGACAGGGGGAATCTACAATGAGCAGTTCTTC. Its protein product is CASAGTGGIYNEQFF.

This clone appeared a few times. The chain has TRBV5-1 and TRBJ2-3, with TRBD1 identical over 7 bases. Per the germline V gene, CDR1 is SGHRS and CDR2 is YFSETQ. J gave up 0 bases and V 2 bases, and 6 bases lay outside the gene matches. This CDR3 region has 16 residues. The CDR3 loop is CASSFNRGASTDTQYF. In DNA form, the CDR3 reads TGCGCCAGCAGCTTCAACAGGGGTGCTAGCACAGATACGCAGTATTTT.

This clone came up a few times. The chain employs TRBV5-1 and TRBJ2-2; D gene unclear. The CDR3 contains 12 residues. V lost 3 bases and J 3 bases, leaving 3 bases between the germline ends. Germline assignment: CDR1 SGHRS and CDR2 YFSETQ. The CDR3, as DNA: TGCGCCAGCAGCTGGGACACCGGGGAGCTGTTTTTT. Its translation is CASSWDTGELFF.

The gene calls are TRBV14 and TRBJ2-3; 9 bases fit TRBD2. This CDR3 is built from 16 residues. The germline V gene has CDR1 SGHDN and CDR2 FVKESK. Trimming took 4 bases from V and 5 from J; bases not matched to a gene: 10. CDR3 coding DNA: TGTGCCAGCAGCCCCCTTTTAGCGGGAGTGGTAGATACGCAGTATTTT. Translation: CASSPLLAGVVDTQYF.

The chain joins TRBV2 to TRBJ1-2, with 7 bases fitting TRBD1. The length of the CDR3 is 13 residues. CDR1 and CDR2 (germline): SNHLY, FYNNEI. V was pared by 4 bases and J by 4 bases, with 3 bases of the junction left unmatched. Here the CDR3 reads CASSVDRVYGYTF. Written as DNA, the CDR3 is TGTGCCAGCAGTGTCGACAGGGTCTATGGCTACACCTTC.

For the CDR3, the DNA is TGTGCCACCAGCAATCCAAGACCTAGCAATCAGCCCCAGCATTTT. This gives the protein CATSNPRPSNQPQHF. The chain joins TRBV15 to TRBJ1-5; D is unclear. Trimming took 4 bases from V and 0 from J, leaving 10 bases between them. This CDR3 spans 15 amino acids. In germline, CDR1 is LNHNV, CDR2 YYDKDF (reference sequence).

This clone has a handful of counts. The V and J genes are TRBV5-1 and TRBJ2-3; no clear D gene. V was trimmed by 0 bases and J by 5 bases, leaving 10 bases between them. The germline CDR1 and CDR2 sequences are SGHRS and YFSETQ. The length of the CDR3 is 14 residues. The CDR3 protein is CASSLAQDGDTQYF. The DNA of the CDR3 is TGCGCCAGCAGCTTGGCCCAGGACGGAGATACGCAGTATTTT.

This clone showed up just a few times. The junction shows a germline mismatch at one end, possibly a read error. The CDR3 nucleotides read TGCGCCAGCAGCCAGGGACATGGGATCCAGGAGACCCAGTACTTC. It codes for CASSQGHGIQETQYF. The rearrangement links TRBV7-3 to TRBJ2-5, with D perhaps matching TRBD1 (6 bases). CDR1 and CDR2 from the germline V gene are SGHTA and FQGTGA. This CDR3 region has 15 residues.

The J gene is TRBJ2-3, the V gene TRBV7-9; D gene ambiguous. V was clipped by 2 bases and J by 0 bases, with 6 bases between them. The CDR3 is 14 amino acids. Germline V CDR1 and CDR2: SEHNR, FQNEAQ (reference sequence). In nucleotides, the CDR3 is TGTGCCAGCAGCTTAAAAACTAGCACAGATACGCAGTATTTT. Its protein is CASSLKTSTDTQYF.